Described below is a single T cell receptor (beta chain) sequence and its context. This record belongs to a study of shared clonotypes between healthy human individuals. Sequencing used immunoSEQ multiplex PCR; TCRdb keeps in-frame clones, though not all of them. The table has approximately 2,000,000 clones, 80% to 95% seen once. From germline, CDR1 is SGHRS and CDR2 YFSETQ. V lost 4 bases, J lost 1 base, and 12 bases lay in between. CDR3 size: 15 residues. Donors comprised healthy HIV-negative adults lacking recent acute infections or vaccinations. This receptor was obtained from a man younger than 35 in good health. Some clones in this sample may be carry-over from other donors' samples. Sequences were obtained from naive CD4+ T cells from PBMCs. Subset in this sample: CD45RA+ positively selected. The chain is built from TRBV5-1 and TRBJ1-5; D is unclear. The CDR3: CASSVDGGSNQPQHF. The CDR3 DNA reads TGCGCCAGCAGCGTAGACGGTGGGAGCAATCAGCCCCAGCATTTT. Filled out from reference TRBV5-1 and TRBJ1-5, the complete variable domain reads KAGVTQTPRYLIKTRGQQVTLSCSPISGHRSVSWYQQTPGQGLQFLFEYFSETQRNKGNFPGRFSGRQFSNSRSEMNVSTLELGDSALYLCASSVDGGSNQPQHFGDGTRLSIL.